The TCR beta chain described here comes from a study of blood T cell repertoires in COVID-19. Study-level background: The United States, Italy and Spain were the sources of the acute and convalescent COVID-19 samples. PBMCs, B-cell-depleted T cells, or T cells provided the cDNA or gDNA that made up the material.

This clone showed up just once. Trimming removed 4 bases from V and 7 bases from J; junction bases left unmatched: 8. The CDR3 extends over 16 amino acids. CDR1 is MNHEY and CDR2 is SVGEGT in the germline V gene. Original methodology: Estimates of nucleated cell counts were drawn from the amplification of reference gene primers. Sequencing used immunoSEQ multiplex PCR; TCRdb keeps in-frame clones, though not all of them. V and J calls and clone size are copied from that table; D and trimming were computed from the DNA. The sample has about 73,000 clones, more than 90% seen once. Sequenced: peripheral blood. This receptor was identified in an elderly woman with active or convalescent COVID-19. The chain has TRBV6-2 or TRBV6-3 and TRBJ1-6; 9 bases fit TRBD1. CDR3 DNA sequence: TGTGCCAGCAGTTCCACGAAACAGGGGGCGAATTCACCCCTCCACTTT. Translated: CASSSTKQGANSPLHF.